This T cell receptor beta chain originates from a study of shared clonotypes between healthy human individuals. General study findings and limits: In contrast to clonotypes shared by all four donors, non-shared clonotypes had lower generation probabilities. Among several donors, roughly 5.4% of naive CD4 clonotypes were found in common.

On this clone: Its target is not known.

The assay was immunoSEQ multiplex PCR, and TCRdb's table has in-frame clones only and misses some. The sample has around 2,100,000 clones; less than 95% are singletons. The naive CD8 subset, CD45RO-negative cells positively selected for CCR7, excluded terminally differentiated effector memory CD45RA+ cells. V was cut by 7 bases and J by 6 bases, with 16 bases left in between. Germline CDR1 reads SGHRS; CDR2 reads YFSETQ. The CDR3 runs to 14 residues. The sequence was obtained from a young man in good health. V and J are TRBV5-1 and TRBJ1-4; D ambiguous. The sample consisted of naive CD8+ T cells sorted from blood. CDR3 sequence (DNA): TGCGCCAGCCAACCGGGTTTTGAGGATGAAAAACTGTTTTTT. This translates into CASQPGFEDEKLFF.